Listed below are T cell receptor beta chains from one sample, sequenced in a study of blood T cell repertoires in COVID-19. Generated by immunoSEQ multiplex PCR, the TCRdb table keeps only in-frame clones and is missing some. The sample holds 150,000 or so clones, around 90% seen once. The sequenced sample was peripheral blood. The receptors come from a woman aged 60-70 years with acute or convalescent COVID-19. Both conserved end residues are part of each CDR3. The order of the fields is D gene, V gene, J gene, clone size, CDR3 protein, CDR3 DNA. The D gene is left open where the match is weak. Where a row states a size, it is once, few, many or the class of an expanded clone; other rows omit it.

.	TRBV28	TRBJ1-2	once	CASTPGGVYGYTF	TGTGCCAGCACTCCGGGAGGAGTATATGGCTACACCTTC
TRBD1	TRBV7-8	TRBJ1-5	.	CASSLRNRGRTQPQHF	TGTGCCAGCAGCCTACGAAACAGGGGGCGGACTCAGCCCCAGCATTTT
.	TRBV5-4	TRBJ2-3	.	CASSFGGLTDTQYF	TGTGCCAGCAGCTTCGGGGGGCTCACAGATACGCAGTATTTT
TRBD1	TRBV11-2	TRBJ1-4	once	CASSLSTGGIEKLFF	TGTGCCAGCAGCTTATCGACAGGGGGCATTGAAAAACTGTTTTTT
TRBD1	TRBV6-1	TRBJ1-2	once	CASSEAGTTGNYGYTF	TGTGCCAGCAGTGAAGCCGGGACGACAGGGAACTATGGCTACACCTTC
TRBD1	TRBV5-1	TRBJ1-6	.	CASSLAAGTGSLNNNSPLHF	TGCGCCAGCAGCTTGGCCGCCGGGACAGGAAGTCTAAATAATAATTCACCCCTCCACTTT
.	TRBV28	TRBJ1-1	.	CASSTTGVPEAFF	TGTGCCAGCAGTACCACGGGGGTACCTGAAGCTTTCTTT
TRBD2	TRBV20-1	TRBJ2-5	.	CSASRLAGAVFQETQYF	TGCAGTGCTAGTCGCCTAGCGGGGGCCGTCTTCCAAGAGACCCAGTACTTC
.	TRBV27	TRBJ1-6	.	CASSGGAASYNSPLHF	TGTGCCAGCAGTGGGGGGGCCGCCTCCTATAATTCACCCCTCCACTTT
TRBD1	TRBV10-3	TRBJ1-6	few	CAISGSAGTGGNSPLHF	TGTGCCATCAGTGGATCAGCCGGGACAGGGGGTAATTCACCCCTCCACTTT
.	TRBV5-5	TRBJ2-7	.	CASSLVESYEQYF	TGTGCCAGCAGCTTGGTGGAGTCCTACGAGCAGTACTTC
TRBD1	TRBV28	TRBJ1-2	.	CASSLPPGQGRYGYTF	TGTGCCAGCAGCCTACCCCCGGGACAGGGTCGATATGGCTACACCTTC
TRBD1	TRBV9	TRBJ2-3	.	CASSAGDRGTDTQYF	TGTGCCAGCAGCGCAGGGGACAGGGGTACAGATACGCAGTATTTT
.	TRBV3-1/TRBV3-2	TRBJ1-3	once	CASSPPLGYRARGNTIYF	TGTGCCAGCAGCCCCCCCCTTGGTTACAGGGCTAGGGGGAACACCATATATTTT
TRBD1	TRBV28	TRBJ1-1	.	CASDLGTGVLRGEAFF	TGTGCCAGCGACCTGGGGACAGGGGTACTTCGAGGCGAAGCTTTCTTT
TRBD1	TRBV18	TRBJ1-1	.	CASSPTGGRNTEAFF	TGTGCCAGCTCACCAACAGGGGGCAGGAACACTGAAGCTTTCTTT
TRBD1	TRBV6-1	TRBJ2-1	.	CASRETSQPGTGGNNEQFF	TGTGCCAGCAGAGAAACCTCCCAGCCCGGGACAGGGGGGAACAATGAGCAGTTCTTC
TRBD1	TRBV19	TRBJ1-2	.	CASRLPGQLNYGYTF	TGTGCCAGTAGGCTTCCGGGACAGCTAAACTATGGCTACACCTTC
TRBD1	TRBV28	TRBJ2-1	.	CASSFIGQGIDEQFF	TGTGCCAGCAGTTTCATAGGACAGGGGATCGATGAGCAGTTCTTC
.	TRBV5-8	TRBJ2-7	.	CASSSPQGGSYEQYF	TGTGCCAGCAGCTCCCCCCAGGGGGGTTCCTACGAGCAGTACTTC
TRBD2	TRBV5-1	TRBJ2-6	.	CASSLAQWGLMSSGANVLTF	TGCGCCAGCAGCTTGGCCCAGTGGGGACTAATGAGCTCTGGGGCCAACGTCCTGACTTTC
.	TRBV12-3/TRBV12-4	TRBJ2-7	.	CASSFSYEQYF	TGTGCCAGCAGTTTTAGCTACGAGCAGTACTTC
.	TRBV5-6	TRBJ1-1	.	CASSRPDRTEAFF	TGTGCCAGCAGCCGGCCTGACAGGACTGAAGCTTTCTTT
.	TRBV11-2	TRBJ2-5	once	CASSLEGSLGTQYF	TGTGCCAGCAGCTTAGAGGGCAGCCTGGGGACCCAGTACTTC